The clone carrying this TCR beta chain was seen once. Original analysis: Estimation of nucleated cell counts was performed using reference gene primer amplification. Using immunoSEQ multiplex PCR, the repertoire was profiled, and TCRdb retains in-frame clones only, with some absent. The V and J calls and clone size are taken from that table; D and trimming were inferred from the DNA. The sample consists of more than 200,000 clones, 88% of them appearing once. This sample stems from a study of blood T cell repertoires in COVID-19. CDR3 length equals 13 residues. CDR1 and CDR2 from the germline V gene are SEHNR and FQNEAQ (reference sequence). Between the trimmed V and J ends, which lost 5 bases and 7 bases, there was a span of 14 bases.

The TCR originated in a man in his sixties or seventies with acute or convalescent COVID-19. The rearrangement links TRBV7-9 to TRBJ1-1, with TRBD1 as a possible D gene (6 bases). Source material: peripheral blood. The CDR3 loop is CASSKEVQGEAFF. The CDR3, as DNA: TGTGCCAGCAGCAAAGAGGTACAGGGTGAAGCTTTCTTT.